The 16 T cell receptor beta chains below were found in one sample sequenced in a study of T cells in tumors after PD-1 blockade. Assay used: immunoSEQ multiplex PCR; TCRdb lists only in-frame clones, some missing. The profile covers roughly 47,000 clones, with roughly 73% appearing a single time and over 15% taken by the ten largest. Sample: PBMCs, taken before anti-PD-1 treatment. All receptors come from a human donor with basal cell carcinoma.

This chain's CDR3 is CASSEGLAGPGGTQYF. The CDR3 DNA is TGTGCCAGCAGCGAGGGACTAGCGGGGCCCGGAGGGACCCAGTACTTC. This chain joins TRBV5-4 and TRBJ2-5, with TRBD2 matching over 13 bases. The V and J ends lost 4 bases and 7 bases, in that order; junction bases with no gene match: 10. CDR3 length equals 16 residues. In germline, CDR1 is SGHNT, CDR2 YYREEE (reference sequence).

This rearrangement joins TRBV5-4 to TRBJ2-1; TRBD2 matches 10 bases. This CDR3 has 18 amino acids. The V gene end was trimmed by 0 bases and the J gene end by 0 bases; junction bases not matched to a gene: 6. CDR1 and CDR2 (germline): SGHNT, YYREEE (reference sequence). The CDR3 DNA follows: TGTGCCAGCAGCTTGGGTTCGAGCGGGGGGGCCTCCTACAATGAGCAGTTCTTC. Amino acids: CASSLGSSGGASYNEQFF.

A single count supports this clone. The V call is TRBV30, the J call TRBJ1-1; D not resolved. CDR3 size: 10 residues. The germline CDR1 and CDR2 sequences are GTSNPN and SVGIG (reference sequence). V was pared by 1 base and J by 10 bases, with 7 bases between. CDR3 coding DNA: TGTGCCTGGAGTGACACCTTAGCTTTCTTT. Residues: CAWSDTLAFF.

The rearrangement uses TRBV6-5 and TRBJ1-2; D is undetermined. The CDR3 is made up of 14 amino acids. Germline CDR1 MNHEY, CDR2 SVGAGI. V shed 2 bases and J shed 0 bases, with 7 bases lying between them. The CDR3 region is CASSYQHTNYGYTF. DNA of the CDR3: TGTGCCAGCAGTTACCAGCATACTAACTATGGCTACACCTTC.

The CDR3 region is CASSRDGDKGGEAFF. In DNA form, the CDR3 reads TGCGCCAGCAGCCGCGACGGGGACAAAGGCGGAGAAGCTTTCTTT. The J gene is TRBJ1-1, the V gene TRBV5-1, with a possible D match to TRBD1 (6 bases). CDR1 is SGHRS and CDR2 is YFSETQ in the germline V gene. Trimming left V 4 bases short and J 8 bases short, with 21 bases between. This CDR3 has 15 amino acids.

The chain is built from TRBV3-1 (or the pseudogene TRBV3-2) and TRBJ2-2, with 7 nucleotides matching TRBD2. Germline-derived CDR1 and CDR2 are LGHDT and YNNKEL (reference sequence). The CDR3 has 16 amino acids. With V trimmed by 0 bases and J by 7 bases, 8 bases remained unmatched. Here the CDR3 reads CASSQDGGRRDGELFF. In nucleotides, the CDR3 is TGTGCCAGCAGCCAAGACGGGGGGAGACGAGACGGGGAGCTGTTTTTT.

The J gene is TRBJ1-5, the V gene TRBV2; 7 positions agree with TRBD1. V was pared by 6 bases and J by 0 bases, with 5 bases of the junction left unmatched. CDR1 SNHLY and CDR2 FYNNEI come from the germline V gene. This CDR3 comprises 15 residues. The CDR3 here is CASRGTDHSNQPQHF. Written as DNA, the CDR3 is TGTGCCAGCAGGGGGACAGATCATAGCAATCAGCCCCAGCATTTT.

The chain is built from TRBV7-9 and TRBJ2-1; D is unresolved. The CDR3 consists of 15 residues. Germline V lookup: CDR1 SEHNR, CDR2 FQNEAQ (reference sequence). V lost 1 base and J lost 4, with 11 bases in between. The CDR3 region has the DNA TGTGCCAGCAGCTTAGTTTTGGGCGTATACAATGAGCAGTTCTTC. Translating it yields CASSLVLGVYNEQFF. The whole variable domain, remainder taken from reference TRBV7-9 and TRBJ2-1, is DTGVSQNPRHKITKRGQNVTFRCDPISEHNRLYWYRQTLGQGPEFLTYFQNEAQLEKSRLLSDRFSAERPKGSFSTLEIQRTEQGDSAMYLCASSLVLGVYNEQFFGPGTRLTVL.

V usage is TRBV28 and J usage is TRBJ1-2, with 9 nucleotides matching TRBD1. V lost 6 bases to trimming and J lost 0 bases; unmatched junction nucleotides: 5. The CDR3 totals 15 residues. Germline V gene lookup returns CDR1 MDHEN and CDR2 SYDVKM. In DNA form, the CDR3 reads TGTGCCAGCAGGGGGACAGGGACCTCTAACTATGGCTACACCTTC. Amino acids: CASRGTGTSNYGYTF.

This clone has only a few counts. V gene TRBV12-3 or TRBV12-4 combines with J gene TRBJ2-2; possible D gene TRBD1, 5 bases. The CDR3 is 13 residues long. Trimming took 6 bases from V and 4 from J, leaving 9 bases between them. CDR3 region: CASRSTATGELFF. CDR3 coding DNA: TGTGCCAGCAGATCGACAGCCACCGGGGAGCTGTTTTTT.

The chain links TRBV5-5 to TRBJ2-4; 7 nucleotides align to TRBD2. Trimming removed 2 bases from V and 0 bases from J; junction bases left unmatched: 8. This CDR3 is 17 amino acids long. Germline CDR1 is SGHKS and CDR2 is YYEKEE (reference sequence). In DNA form, the CDR3 reads TGTGCCAGCAGCTTAGCGGGAATCTCCTTAGCCAAAAACATTCAGTACTTC. Amino acid sequence: CASSLAGISLAKNIQYF.

The genes are TRBV5-1 and TRBJ2-3, with 8 bases identical to TRBD1. The V gene's germline CDR1 is SGHRS and CDR2 YFSETQ. The CDR3 spans 15 residues. V trimming: 2 bases; J trimming: 0 bases; junction bases outside the gene matches: 2. The CDR3 here is CASSFRQGSTDTQYF. CDR3 nucleotide sequence: TGCGCCAGCAGCTTCCGACAGGGGAGCACAGATACGCAGTATTTT.

The rearrangement uses TRBV5-1 and TRBJ2-1; 8 bases align to TRBD1. Losses at the gene ends were 0 bases for V and 4 bases for J; bases not matched to a gene: 9. Germline loops: CDR1 SGHRS, CDR2 YFSETQ. CDR3 length equals 17 residues. In DNA form, the CDR3 reads TGCGCCAGCAGCTTGGACCCGCTCGGGACAGGTTACAATGAGCAGTTCTTC. The encoded protein is CASSLDPLGTGYNEQFF.

The J gene is TRBJ2-7, the V gene TRBV5-1, with 10 bases matching TRBD2. Germline V gene sequence: CDR1 SGHRS, CDR2 YFSETQ. This CDR3 contains 16 residues. V trimming: 4 bases; J trimming: 4 bases; junction bases outside the gene matches: 11. CDR3 amino acids: CASSEGIAGGYYEQYF. CDR3 in DNA: TGCGCCAGCAGCGAAGGAATAGCGGGGGGTTATTACGAGCAGTACTTC.

The gene calls are TRBV12-3 or TRBV12-4 and TRBJ1-2; D remains ambiguous. This CDR3 is 12 amino acids long. Trimming stripped 6 bases from V and 1 base from J, with 6 bases between. The CDR3: CASRINNYGYTF. CDR3 sequence (DNA): TGTGCCAGCAGAATAAATAACTATGGCTACACCTTC.

The gene calls are TRBV27 and TRBJ2-7; D not resolved. CDR3 length equals 13 residues. The V gene's germline CDR1 is MNHEY and CDR2 SMNVEV (reference sequence). V was trimmed by 5 bases and J by 7 bases, leaving 15 bases between them. The CDR3 is CASSTGRAREQYF. CDR3 bases: TGTGCCAGCAGTACCGGACGGGCTAGGGAGCAGTACTTC.